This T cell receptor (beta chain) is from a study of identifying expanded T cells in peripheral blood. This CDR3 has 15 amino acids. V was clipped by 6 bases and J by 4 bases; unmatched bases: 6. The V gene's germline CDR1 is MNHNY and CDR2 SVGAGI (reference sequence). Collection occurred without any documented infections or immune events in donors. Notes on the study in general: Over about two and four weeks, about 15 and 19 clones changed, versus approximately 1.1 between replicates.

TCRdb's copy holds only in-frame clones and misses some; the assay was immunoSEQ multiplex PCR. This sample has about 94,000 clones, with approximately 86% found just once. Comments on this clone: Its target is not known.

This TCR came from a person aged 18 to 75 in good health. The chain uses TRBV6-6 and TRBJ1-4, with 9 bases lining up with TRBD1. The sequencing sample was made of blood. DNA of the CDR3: TGTGCCAGCAGAAAGGGGGGACAGGGTAATGAAAAACTGTTTTTT. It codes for CASRKGGQGNEKLFF.